In its sample, the clone carrying this T cell receptor (beta chain) was seen a few times. The sample is drawn from a study of blood T cell repertoires in COVID-19. On the study more broadly: Acute and convalescent COVID-19 specimens originated in the United States, Italy and Spain. PBMCs, B-cell-depleted T cells, or T cells provided the cDNA or gDNA that made up the material.

Methods used by the authors: Reference gene primer amplification yielded estimated nucleated cell counts. Here immunoSEQ multiplex PCR was the method, and the copy in TCRdb shows in-frame clones only, minus some. Clonal size and the V and J genes are those of that table, whereas D and trimming came from the DNA. This repertoire shows over 250,000 clones, about 89% found once; its top ten account for around 9.5%. This CDR3 contains 14 residues. V lost 0 bases to trimming and J lost 4 bases, with 9 bases between them. The germline gives CDR1 SGHDN, CDR2 FVKESK. This TCR was recovered from a man aged 40-49 years who had recovered from COVID-19. The sequencing sample was made of peripheral blood. This chain connects TRBV14 to TRBJ1-1, with D hard to call. The CDR3 protein is CASSQELASTEAFF. The CDR3 nucleotides are TGTGCCAGCAGCCAAGAACTAGCCAGCACTGAAGCTTTCTTT.